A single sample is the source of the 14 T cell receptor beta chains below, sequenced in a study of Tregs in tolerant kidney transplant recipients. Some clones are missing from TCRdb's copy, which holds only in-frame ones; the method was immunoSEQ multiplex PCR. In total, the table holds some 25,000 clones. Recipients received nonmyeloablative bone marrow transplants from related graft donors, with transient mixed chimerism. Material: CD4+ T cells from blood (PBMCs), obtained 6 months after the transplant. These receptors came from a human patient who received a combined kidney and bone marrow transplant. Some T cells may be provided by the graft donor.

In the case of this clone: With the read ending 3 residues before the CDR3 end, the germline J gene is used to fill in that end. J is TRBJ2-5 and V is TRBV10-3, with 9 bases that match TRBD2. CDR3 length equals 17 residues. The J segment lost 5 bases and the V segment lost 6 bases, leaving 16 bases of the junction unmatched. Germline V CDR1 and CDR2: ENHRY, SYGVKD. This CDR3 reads CAISHGALAGKSETQYF. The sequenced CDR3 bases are TGTGCCATCAGCCACGGTGCCCTAGCGGGGAAGAGTGAGACC.

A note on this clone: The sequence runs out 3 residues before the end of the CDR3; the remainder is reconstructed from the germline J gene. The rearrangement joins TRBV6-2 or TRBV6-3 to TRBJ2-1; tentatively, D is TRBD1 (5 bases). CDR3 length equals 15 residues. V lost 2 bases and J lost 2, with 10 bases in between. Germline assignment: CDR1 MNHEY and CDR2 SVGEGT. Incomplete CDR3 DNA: TGTGCCAGCAGTTACCAGGGCTACCCCTACAATGAG. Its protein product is CASSYQGYPYNE. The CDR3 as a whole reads CASSYQGYPYNEQFF.

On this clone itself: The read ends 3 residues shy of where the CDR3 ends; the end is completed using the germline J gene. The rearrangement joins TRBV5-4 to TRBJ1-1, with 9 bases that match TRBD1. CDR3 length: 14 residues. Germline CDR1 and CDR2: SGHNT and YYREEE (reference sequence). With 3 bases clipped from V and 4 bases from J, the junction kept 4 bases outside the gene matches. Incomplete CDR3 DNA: TGTGCCAGCAGCTCGGGACAGGGAGGCACTGAA. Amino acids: CASSSGQGGTE. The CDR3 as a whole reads CASSSGQGGTEAFF.

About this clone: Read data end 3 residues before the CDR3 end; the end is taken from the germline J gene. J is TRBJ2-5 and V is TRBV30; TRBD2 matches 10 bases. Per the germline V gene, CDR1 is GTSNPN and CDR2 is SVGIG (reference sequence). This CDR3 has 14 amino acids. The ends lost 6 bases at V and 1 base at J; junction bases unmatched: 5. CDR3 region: CACLLAGGQETQYF. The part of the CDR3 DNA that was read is TGTGCCTGCCTTTTAGCGGGGGGCCAAGAGACC.

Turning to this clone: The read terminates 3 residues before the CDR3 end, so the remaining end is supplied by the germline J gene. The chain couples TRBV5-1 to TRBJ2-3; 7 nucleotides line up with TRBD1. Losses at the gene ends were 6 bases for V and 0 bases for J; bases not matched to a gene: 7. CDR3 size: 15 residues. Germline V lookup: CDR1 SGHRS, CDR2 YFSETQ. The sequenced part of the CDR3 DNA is TGCGCCAGCACTTCACAGGGGAGTAGCACAGATACG. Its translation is CASTSQGSSTDT. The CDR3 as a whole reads CASTSQGSSTDTQYF.

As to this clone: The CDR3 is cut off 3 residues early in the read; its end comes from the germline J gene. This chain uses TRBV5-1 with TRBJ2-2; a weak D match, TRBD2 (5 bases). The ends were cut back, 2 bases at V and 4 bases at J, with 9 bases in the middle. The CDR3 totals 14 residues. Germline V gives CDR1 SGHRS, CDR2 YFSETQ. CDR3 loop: CASSLQRSTGELFF. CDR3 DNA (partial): TGCGCCAGCAGCTTACAGCGGTCCACCGGGGAG.

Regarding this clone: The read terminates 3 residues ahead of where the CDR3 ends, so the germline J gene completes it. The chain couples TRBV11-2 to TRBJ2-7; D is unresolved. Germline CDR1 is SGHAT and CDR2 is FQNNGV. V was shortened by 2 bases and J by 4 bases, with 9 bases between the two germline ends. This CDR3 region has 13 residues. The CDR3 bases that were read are TGTGCCAGCAGCTTAATAGTAAAATACGAG. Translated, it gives CASSLIVKYE. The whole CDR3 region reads CASSLIVKYEQYF.

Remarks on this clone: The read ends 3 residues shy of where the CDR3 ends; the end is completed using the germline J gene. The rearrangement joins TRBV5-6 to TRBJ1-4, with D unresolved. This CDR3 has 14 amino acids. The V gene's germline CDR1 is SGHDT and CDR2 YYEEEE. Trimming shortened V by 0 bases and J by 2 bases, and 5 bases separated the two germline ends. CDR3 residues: CASSLGATNEKLFF. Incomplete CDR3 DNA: TGTGCCAGCAGCTTGGGGGCGACTAATGAAAAA.

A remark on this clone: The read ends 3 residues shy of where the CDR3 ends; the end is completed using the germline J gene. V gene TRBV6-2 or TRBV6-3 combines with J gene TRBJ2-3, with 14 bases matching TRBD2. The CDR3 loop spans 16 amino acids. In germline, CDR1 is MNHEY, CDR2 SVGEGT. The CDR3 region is CASSSRLAGGPWTQYF. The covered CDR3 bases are TGTGCCAGCAGTTCCAGACTAGCGGGAGGGCCATGGACG.

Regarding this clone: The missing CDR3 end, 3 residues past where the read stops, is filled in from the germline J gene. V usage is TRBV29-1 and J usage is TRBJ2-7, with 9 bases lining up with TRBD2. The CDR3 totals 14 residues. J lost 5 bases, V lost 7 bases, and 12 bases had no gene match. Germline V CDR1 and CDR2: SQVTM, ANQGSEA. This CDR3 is CSARLAVKVDEQYF. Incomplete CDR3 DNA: TGCAGCGCCCGACTAGCGGTGAAGGTCGACGAG.

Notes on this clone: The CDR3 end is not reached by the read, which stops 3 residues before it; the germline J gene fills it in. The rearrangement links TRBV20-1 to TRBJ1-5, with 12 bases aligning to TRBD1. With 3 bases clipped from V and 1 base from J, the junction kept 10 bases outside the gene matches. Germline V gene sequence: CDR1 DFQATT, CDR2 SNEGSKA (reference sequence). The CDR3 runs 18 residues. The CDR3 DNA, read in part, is TGCAGTGCTAGGGGTTCGGGACAGGGGGCCTCGAGCAATCAGCCC. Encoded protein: CSARGSGQGASSNQP. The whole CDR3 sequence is CSARGSGQGASSNQPQHF.

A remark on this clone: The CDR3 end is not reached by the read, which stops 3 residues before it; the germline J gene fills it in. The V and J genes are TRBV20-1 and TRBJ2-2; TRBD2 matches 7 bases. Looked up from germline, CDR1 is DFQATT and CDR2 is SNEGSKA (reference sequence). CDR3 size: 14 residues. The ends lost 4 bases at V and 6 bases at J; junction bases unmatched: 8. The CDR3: CSAMTSLSSGELFF. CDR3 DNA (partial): TGCAGTGCTATGACTAGCTTGAGTTCCGGGGAG.

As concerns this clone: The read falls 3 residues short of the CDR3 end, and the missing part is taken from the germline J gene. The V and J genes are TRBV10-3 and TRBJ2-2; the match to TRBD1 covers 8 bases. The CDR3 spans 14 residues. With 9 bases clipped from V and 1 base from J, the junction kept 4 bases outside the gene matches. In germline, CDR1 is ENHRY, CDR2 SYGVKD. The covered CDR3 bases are TGTGCCATGACCGGGACAGGGAACACCGGGGAG. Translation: CAMTGTGNTGE. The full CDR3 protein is CAMTGTGNTGELFF.

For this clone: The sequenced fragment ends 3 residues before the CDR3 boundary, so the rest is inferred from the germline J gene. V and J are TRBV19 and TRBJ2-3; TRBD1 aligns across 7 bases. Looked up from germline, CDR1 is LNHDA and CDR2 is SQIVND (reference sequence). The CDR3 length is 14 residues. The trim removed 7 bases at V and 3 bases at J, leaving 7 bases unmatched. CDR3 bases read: TGTGCCAGTACCCACAGGGGTGGTACAGATACG. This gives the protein CASTHRGGTDT. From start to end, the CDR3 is CASTHRGGTDTQYF.